This TCR beta chain was captured in a study of shared clonotypes between healthy human individuals. The study, taken as a whole, reports: The study found lower generation probabilities in non-shared clonotypes than in those shared by all four donors. The study sampled only blood, and tissue repertoires likely differ.

Some clones are missing from TCRdb's copy, which holds only in-frame ones; the method was immunoSEQ multiplex PCR. In the table there are under 200,000 clones, approximately 92% of which are singletons. The CDR3 sequence is 15 residues long. V lost 2 bases, J lost 4 bases, and 14 bases lay in between. Germline loops: CDR1 SGHTA, CDR2 FQGNSA. Donors were healthy HIV-negative adults without recently reported acute infections or vaccinations. This clone was seen only once. Its antigen is not known. Sequencing used naive CD4+ T cells sorted from blood. Specified subset: CD45RA+ positively selected. The chain couples TRBV7-2 to TRBJ1-1; D uncertain. The origin of this receptor is a woman aged 25 to 45 in good health. CDR3 DNA sequence: TGTGCCAGCAGCTTATCCGGGGTCTACGGCACTGAAGCTTTCTTT. Translated: CASSLSGVYGTEAFF.